A single T cell receptor (beta chain) is shown here with its context. This sample stems from a study of cytomegalovirus exposure and HLA in healthy donors. CDR1 is SNHLY and CDR2 is FYNNEI in the germline V gene. J gave up 6 bases and V 6 bases, and 20 bases lay outside the gene matches. CDR3 length equals 20 residues. Healthy donors of bone marrow made up the group. Amplification used 60 Vbeta primers and 13 Jbeta primers. TCRdb's copy holds only in-frame clones and misses some; the assay was immunoSEQ multiplex PCR. The profile shows roughly 97,000 clones, roughly a tenth of them singletons. Sequencing input: PBMCs. This chain uses TRBV2 with TRBJ2-1, with 13 bases matching TRBD2. This receptor was taken from a man in his forties in good health and CMV-seropositive. CDR3 sequence (DNA): TGTGCCAGCAGACCCCCGGGACTAGCGGGACGCGACATCGGATTCAATGAGCAGTTCTTC. Translating it yields CASRPPGLAGRDIGFNEQFF. Filled out from reference TRBV2 and TRBJ2-1, the complete variable domain reads EPEVTQTPSHQVTQMGQEVILRCVPISNHLYFYWYRQILGQKVEFLVSFYNNEISEKSEIFDDQFSVERPDGSNFTLKIRSTKLEDSAMYFCASRPPGLAGRDIGFNEQFFGPGTRLTVL.